The entry below describes one T cell receptor (beta chain). What antigen it recognizes has not been identified. Per-nucleotide qualities are absent, and no much larger clonotype sits a single base away. The data originate from a study of blood T cell repertoires in COVID-19 (dated by TCRdb to 2020 to 2021). Notes on the research overall: The collaborator samples originated in the United States, Italy and Spain and spanned the acute and convalescent phases of COVID-19. The prospective study material was composed of cDNA or gDNA derived from T cells, B-cell-depleted T cells, or PBMCs. Deeply sampled blood TCRbeta repertoires from subjects exposed to, actively infected with, or recovered from COVID-19 were included in the dataset. The repertoires were released in a freely available public database meant as a resource for research on the immune response to SARS-CoV-2. The samples were drawn from two sources: the first 160 participants of the ongoing ImmuneRACE study, and over 950 subjects contributed by 6 global collaborators. The sample metadata nearly always contained a de-identified subject ID, COVID-19 status, age in years and sex. HLA class I and class II types, where available, came from metadata supplied by the sample provider rather than from assay-based typing. Study-level results and caveats: Clinical and demographic metadata were provided uncurated, with the amount varying by source and participant.

The CDR3 sequence holds 16 residues, the cysteine and phenylalanine included. The entry retains the CDR3 DNA only, 48 bases that are in frame from base 1. Taken from the germline V gene, the CDR1 and CDR2 loops are LGHNA and YSLEER. Relative to germline, V is missing 0 bases and J is missing 4 bases, with 7 bases of the junction outside any gene match. The immunoSEQ Assay, a bias-controlled multiplex PCR, was used to amplify TCRbeta CDR3 regions from genomic DNA. For the original study's pipeline: The number of nucleated cells in each sample was estimated from the amplification of reference gene primers within the assay. To quantify the absolute abundance of each unique TCRbeta CDR3 rearrangement, sequence reads were collapsed and filtered. Productive Simpson clonality was computed per sample as the square root of Simpson's diversity index over productive rearrangements. Sourced from immuneACCESS, this table was stored by TCRdb with only in-frame sequences that have V and J called. A share of the clones is absent; for the studies checked, an unresolved V gene accounts for under half, and the remainder has no known explanation. That table furnishes V, J and clone size, whereas the DNA furnished D and trimming. For this sample there are fewer than 350,000 clones; about nine tenths appear just once. Approximately 9.4% of the sample is held by the ten biggest clonotypes.

In the prospective study, participants were about 18 to 100 years old, resided in fewer than 25 geographic areas of the United States, and were enrolled through a virtual design. Cohort assignment in the prospective study relied on participant-reported clinical history from a screening survey and a study questionnaire. For ImmuneRACE Cohort 3, a participant was defined as recovered based on two consecutive negative NP/OP PCR tests, clearance by a healthcare professional, or resolution of symptoms. In the prospective study, mobile phlebotomists collected whole blood, serum and a nasopharyngeal or oropharyngeal swab from each participant. Over an approximately 2-month period, participants in the prospective study had the option of providing additional blood draws and questionnaires. Prospective study blood samples were shipped either frozen or at room temperature before DNA extraction.

The sample taken for sequencing was PBMCs or T cells enriched from blood (not recorded which). The V and J segments used are TRBV4-3 and TRBJ2-7; 9 of the junction bases match TRBD1. The clonotype originates from a middle-aged woman who had recovered from COVID-19. At the DNA level, the sequence is TGCGCCAGCAGCCAAGATTCAGGGGACAGGGAATACGAGCAGTACTTC. The translation is CASSQDSGDREYEQYF.